This TCR beta chain was identified in a study of cytomegalovirus exposure and HLA in healthy donors. The PCR had 60 Vbeta and 13 Jbeta primers. Assay used: immunoSEQ multiplex PCR; TCRdb lists only in-frame clones, some missing. The sample holds under 150,000 clones, 80% seen once. The germline gives CDR1 MDHEN, CDR2 SYDVKM. This CDR3 has 16 residues. Germline trimming cut 2 bases from V and 6 bases from J; bases unmatched to any gene: 6. V and J are TRBV28 and TRBJ1-5, with 11 bases lining up with TRBD1. Sequencing was done on a sample of PBMCs. This TCR was sampled from a male donor in good health and CMV-seronegative. CDR3: CASSLIGTGGSQPQHF. The CDR3, as DNA: TGTGCCAGCAGTTTAATCGGGACAGGGGGATCTCAGCCCCAGCATTTT.